These T cell receptor beta chains were read from a single sample in a study of PD-1 blockade in classical Hodgkin lymphoma. The assay was immunoSEQ multiplex PCR, and TCRdb's table has in-frame clones only and misses some. There are 60,000 or so clones in the sample; over 85% occur only once, and 9.7% lies in the top ten. This specimen was peripheral blood mononuclear cells (PBMCs), taken at baseline. These receptors were collected from a human donor with classical Hodgkin lymphoma. The CDR3 runs from the conserved cysteine through the conserved F or W. A D gene is named only where the DNA matches it firmly. Rows may omit the clone size; those that give it use once, few, many or a size class.

>.|TRBV7-9|TRBJ2-3|.
TGTGCCAGCAGCCTCGACATAGGTGCGCGGTCAGATACGCAGTATTTT
CASSLDIGARSDTQYF
>TRBD1|TRBV5-6|TRBJ1-1|.
TGTGCCAGCAGCCAACAGGGGGCGGCCACTGAAGCTTTCTTT
CASSQQGAATEAFF
>TRBD2|TRBV5-1|TRBJ2-1|.
TGCGCCAGCAGCTCGCAGACTAGCGGGGGGGCCCATGAGCAGTTCTTC
CASSSQTSGGAHEQFF
>TRBD1|TRBV7-6|TRBJ2-1|.
TGTGCCAGCAGCTTTATCTTCCGGGACAGGGCCCATGAGCAGTTCTTC
CASSFIFRDRAHEQFF
>TRBD2|TRBV15|TRBJ2-7|once
TGTGCCACCAGCAGAGCTAGCGGGGGCGACGACTCCGAGCAGTACTTC
CATSRASGGDDSEQYF
>.|TRBV6-1|TRBJ2-2|once
TGTGCCAGCAGTGAGACCCAGCTCCGGGAGCTGTTTTTT
CASSETQLRELFF
>.|TRBV28|TRBJ1-1|.
TGTGCCAGCAGTTTAATCGGGAACGGGGAGATGAAATCTTTCTTT
CASSLIGNGEMKSFF
>TRBD1|TRBV4-1|TRBJ2-7|.
TGCGCCAGCAGCCAAGAGGGGACAGGGATGTCCTACGAGCAGTACTTC
CASSQEGTGMSYEQYF
>.|TRBV18|TRBJ1-1|.
TGTGCCAGCTCACTAGGGTTGTCGAACACTGAAGCTTTCTTT
CASSLGLSNTEAFF
>TRBD2|TRBV11-3|TRBJ2-3|.
TGTGCCAGCAGCCCAGCGGCTAGCGGGCCGAACACAGATACGCAGTATTTT
CASSPAASGPNTDTQYF
>TRBD2|TRBV18|TRBJ2-1|.
TGTGCCAGCTCACCACCGGGACTAGCGGGTAGCTCCTACAATGAGCAGTTCTTC
CASSPPGLAGSSYNEQFF
>.|TRBV2|TRBJ2-5|.
TGTGCCAGCACCGGGAGATTTAGCTGGGAGACCCAGTACTTC
CASTGRFSWETQYF
>.|TRBV10-1|TRBJ2-1|.
TGCGCCAGCAGGCCGGGATTCGGTCTCTACAATGAGCAGTTCTTC
CASRPGFGLYNEQFF
>TRBD1|TRBV6-5|TRBJ2-7|.
TGTGCCAGCAGTTACTCGACAGGGGGCCGCTCCTACGAGCAGTACTTC
CASSYSTGGRSYEQYF
>.|TRBV30|TRBJ2-1|.
TGTCCGTGGGGGGGGCCTGGCAATGAGCAGTTCTTC
CPWGGPGNEQFF
>.|TRBV5-6|TRBJ2-7|.
TGTGCCAGCAGCTTCTCTGAAGGGGGGCTCCTCTGGGAGCAGTACTTC
CASSFSEGGLLWEQYF
>.|TRBV5-5|TRBJ1-4|.
TGTGCCAGCAGCTTGGCGGCATTGACTAATGAAAAACTGTTTTTT
CASSLAALTNEKLFF
>.|TRBV7-2|TRBJ2-1|once
TGTGCCAGCAGCTTACACAGGGAGGCCTACAATGAGCAGTTCTTC
CASSLHREAYNEQFF
>TRBD1|TRBV27|TRBJ1-5|.
TGTGCCAGCAGCCCGGACAGGGGTAATCAGCCCCAGCATTTT
CASSPDRGNQPQHF
>.|TRBV28|TRBJ1-2|.
TGTGCCAGCAGTCCACAGCAGAACTATGGCTACACCTTC
CASSPQQNYGYTF
>.|TRBV21-1|TRBJ1-2|.
TGTGCCAGCAGCAAAGAGGTGGGAGACTATGGCTACACCTTC
CASSKEVGDYGYTF
>.|TRBV6-1|TRBJ2-7|.
TGTGCCAGCAGTGAATTCGGGGGGACAACTAAAGAGCAGTACTTC
CASSEFGGTTKEQYF
>.|TRBV13|TRBJ1-5|.
TGTGCCAGCAGCTTCGGGAATAATCAGCCCCAGCATTTT
CASSFGNNQPQHF
>.|TRBV4-2|TRBJ1-1|.
TGTGCCAGCAGCCAAGGCCCTGACAGAGGTAACACTGAAGCTTTCTTT
CASSQGPDRGNTEAFF
>.|TRBV25-1|TRBJ2-2|.
TGTGCCAGCAGTGATCCTTACACCGGGGAGCTGTTTTTT
CASSDPYTGELFF
>TRBD2|TRBV7-2|TRBJ2-3|.
TGTGCCAGCAGCTTCGGGGGGGATACGCAGTATTTT
CASSFGGDTQYF
>TRBD2|TRBV2|TRBJ2-1|.
TGTGCCAGCAGCGAGGGACTAGCGCCCTACAATGAGCAGTTCTTC
CASSEGLAPYNEQFF
>.|TRBV6-1|TRBJ1-4|.
TGTGCCAGCAGTGACGCGGGGGCTGAGTTTCGGCTGTTTTTT
CASSDAGAEFRLFF
>.|TRBV7-9|TRBJ2-7|.
TGTGCCAGCAGCCAGAACGCGGGCTCCTACGAGCAGTACTTC
CASSQNAGSYEQYF
>TRBD2|TRBV27|TRBJ2-7|.
TGTGCCAGCAGTTTGGGGGGGAACGAGCAGTACTTC
CASSLGGNEQYF
>TRBD2|TRBV29-1|TRBJ2-7|.
TGCAGCGCCGGGGGGTACATCAGCGGCGAGCAGTACTTC
CSAGGYISGEQYF
>.|TRBV10-3|TRBJ2-7|.
TGTGCCATCAGTGATTTTGGCTCCCGGGACGAAGATTACTACGAGCAGTACTTC
CAISDFGSRDEDYYEQYF
>.|TRBV5-5|TRBJ2-7|.
TGTGCCAGCAGCTTGTACGCAGGGCCCTACGAGCAGTACTTC
CASSLYAGPYEQYF
>.|TRBV19|TRBJ1-1|.
TGTGCCAGTAGTGGGACAGAAGCTTTCTTT
CASSGTEAFF
>.|TRBV29-1|TRBJ2-1|.
TGCAGCGTTGTGGGGATAGCGTATTCCGTCAATGAGCAGTTCTTC
CSVVGIAYSVNEQFF
>.|TRBV7-2|TRBJ2-2|.
TGTGCCAGCAGCTTAGGGGGGCCGACCGGGGAGCTGTTTTTT
CASSLGGPTGELFF
>TRBD1|TRBV28|TRBJ2-3|.
TGTGCCAGCAGTAAAAGGACAGGGGGCACAGATACGCAGTATTTT
CASSKRTGGTDTQYF
>.|TRBV11-1|TRBJ2-7|.
TGTGCCAGCTATCACGACAGGCTCTACGAGCAGTACTTC
CASYHDRLYEQYF